These 5 T cell receptor beta chains originate from one sample sequenced in a study of blood T cells in healthy people across ages. A second PCR of roughly 7 to 11 cycles used a sample-barcoded 5' primer and a J-beta primer mix. MiXCR, run by TCRdb on the 5' RACE reads, gives a single entry per CDR3 protein. The sample has 1.4 million or so distinct CDR3 sequences; 40% to 45% are singletons. Sequenced input: blood. All receptors derive from a young woman in good health.

This clonotype appeared many times. The chain carries TRBV20-1 and TRBJ2-1; TRBD1 might be the D (6 bases). CDR3 size: 15 residues. The germline gives CDR1 DFQATT, CDR2 SNEGSKA (reference sequence). V was clipped by 3 bases and J by 5 bases, with 17 bases between them. CDR3 in amino acids: CSASSGEYRDNEQFF. In DNA form, the CDR3 reads TGCAGTGCTAGTTCAGGGGAATATCGCGACAATGAGCAGTTCTTC.

This clonotype has more than one count but fewer than ten. The chain employs TRBV20-1 and TRBJ2-5; D is possibly TRBD2 (6 bases). This CDR3 is built from 14 residues. Trimming took off 3 bases at V and 5 bases at J, with 16 bases between the two ends. CDR1 and CDR2 (germline): DFQATT, SNEGSKA (reference sequence). The CDR3 coding sequence is TGCAGTGCTAGGCAAGGACTAACGGCGGAGACCCAGTACTTC. Residues: CSARQGLTAETQYF.

This chain connects TRBV6-5 to TRBJ2-7; 10 bases match TRBD1. J gave up 2 bases and V 5 bases, and 9 bases lay outside the gene matches. The CDR3 is made up of 16 amino acids. CDR1 is MNHEY and CDR2 is SVGAGI in the germline V gene. CDR3 protein: CASSTEGTGEPYEQYF. CDR3 DNA: TGTGCCAGCAGTACCGAAGGGACAGGGGAACCCTACGAGCAGTACTTC.

The chain employs TRBV7-2 and TRBJ2-1, with D perhaps matching TRBD1 or TRBD2 (5 bases each). Germline V gene sequence: CDR1 SGHTA, CDR2 FQGNSA. Trimming removed 2 bases at V and 12 bases at J, with 20 bases between. The CDR3 is 15 amino acids. The CDR3 reads CASSLISRGQIGQFF. The CDR3 DNA sequence: TGTGCCAGCAGCTTAATTTCGAGGGGTCAGATTGGGCAGTTCTTC.

The chain has TRBV5-4 and TRBJ2-4; possible D gene TRBD2, 8 bases. Germline CDR1 is SGHNT and CDR2 is YYREEE (reference sequence). The CDR3 sequence is 17 residues long. V lost 4 bases and J 6 bases, leaving 23 bases between the germline ends. CDR3 DNA: TGTGCCAGCAGCCCCGGGGGGGGACAGAAGAAAGTAAACATTCAGTACTTC. Translation gives CASSPGGGQKKVNIQYF.